The entry that follows covers one T cell receptor (beta chain) sequence. These data belong to a study of technical replicates of blood from several donors. Profiling relied on immunoSEQ multiplex PCR, and the TCRdb table lists in-frame clones only, not all of them. This table holds more than 65,000 clones, 80% to 95% found once. This CDR3 region has 16 residues. V gave up 1 base and J gave up 3 bases, with 15 bases separating them. In germline, CDR1 is SGHRS, CDR2 YFSETQ. The chain links TRBV5-1 to TRBJ2-3; D gene ambiguous. The sequencing input was T cells isolated from PBMCs. This TCR was sampled from a human donor in good health. The CDR3 protein is CASSLSPTGETDTQYF. The CDR3 nucleotides are TGCGCCAGCAGCTTGAGCCCAACCGGAGAAACAGATACGCAGTATTTT. Variable domain in full (rest from reference TRBV5-1 and TRBJ2-3): KAGVTQTPRYLIKTRGQQVTLSCSPISGHRSVSWYQQTPGQGLQFLFEYFSETQRNKGNFPGRFSGRQFSNSRSEMNVSTLELGDSALYLCASSLSPTGETDTQYFGPGTRLTVL.